This TCR beta chain emerged from a study of STAT5B mutations in CD4+ large granular lymphocyte leukemia. Losses at the gene ends were 1 base for V and 5 bases for J; bases not matched to a gene: 5. This CDR3 has 15 residues. Germline V CDR1 and CDR2: SGHDN, FVKESK. The survey-level immunoSEQ assay was used. The data were produced by immunoSEQ multiplex PCR, yet TCRdb's version contains in-frame clones alone and is incomplete. The table has approximately 32,000 clones, roughly 88% seen once. The chain uses TRBV14 and TRBJ2-7; 10 bases map to TRBD1. The TCR sequence derives from a human donor in good health. The material sequenced was CD4+ T cells from blood buffy coats. CDR3 loop: CASSQAGQGHDEQYF. For the CDR3, the DNA is TGTGCCAGCAGCCAAGCGGGACAGGGGCATGACGAGCAGTACTTC.